The 10 T cell receptor beta chains presented below share a single source sample, sequenced in a study of shared clonotypes between healthy human individuals. Naive CD8 isolation took CD45RO-negative cells positively selected for CCR7 and excluded terminally differentiated effector memory CD45RA+ cells. Repertoires were generated with immunoSEQ multiplex PCR, while TCRdb's copy carries only in-frame clones and drops some. The sample has about 2,100,000 clones, roughly 91% seen once. The material sequenced was naive CD8+ T cells from PBMCs. The receptors stem from a man aged 18-30 years in good health. Some clones in this sample may be carry-over from other donors' samples.

This rearrangement joins TRBV7-9 to TRBJ2-7; TRBD1 aligns across 8 bases. CDR3 length: 14 residues. Germline trimming cut 1 base from V and 5 bases from J; bases unmatched to any gene: 4. Germline V gene sequence: CDR1 SEHNR, CDR2 FQNEAQ (reference sequence). CDR3 coding DNA: TGTGCCAGCAGCTTAGGACAGGGGACGGACGAGCAGTACTTC. Protein sequence: CASSLGQGTDEQYF.

The chain couples TRBV4-3 to TRBJ2-3; TRBD2 agrees at 8 bases. CDR1 is LGHNA and CDR2 is YSLEER in the germline V gene. J was trimmed by 0 bases and V by 4 bases; bases with no gene match: 12. The CDR3 is 18 amino acids. CDR3: CASSPTWASGPSTDTQYF. The CDR3 DNA sequence: TGCGCCAGCAGCCCGACCTGGGCTAGCGGGCCTAGCACAGATACGCAGTATTTT.

The J gene is TRBJ1-5, the V gene TRBV7-9, with TRBD1 as a possible D gene (5 bases). The germline gives CDR1 SEHNR, CDR2 FQNEAQ (reference sequence). The CDR3 contains 13 residues. Between the trimmed V and J ends, which lost 6 bases and 5 bases, there was a span of 11 bases. CDR3 protein: CASSPGTDQPQHF. CDR3 nucleotide sequence: TGTGCCAGCAGTCCGGGGACCGATCAGCCCCAGCATTTT.

The chain uses TRBV29-1 and TRBJ2-5; 8 nucleotides align to TRBD1. The CDR3 length is 15 residues. Germline V CDR1 and CDR2: SQVTM, ANQGSEA. Trimming took 2 bases from V and 4 from J; bases not matched to a gene: 9. The CDR3 sequence: CSVERSGGSIETQYF. The CDR3 nucleotides read TGCAGCGTTGAAAGGTCAGGGGGCTCGATAGAGACCCAGTACTTC.

The chain carries TRBV28 and TRBJ1-1; D is unclear. In germline, CDR1 is MDHEN, CDR2 SYDVKM. With 5 bases removed from V and 1 base from J, the gap between germline ends came to 11 bases. This CDR3 has 14 amino acids. CDR3 DNA: TGTGCCAGCAGTCCGTCGGGGTGGAACACTGAAGCTTTCTTT. The encoded protein is CASSPSGWNTEAFF. Variable domain in full (rest from reference TRBV28 and TRBJ1-1): DVKVTQSSRYLVKRTGEKVFLECVQDMDHENMFWYRQDPGLGLRLIYFSYDVKMKEKGDIPEGYSVSREKKERFSLILESASTNQTSMYLCASSPSGWNTEAFFGQGTRLTVV.

The chain has TRBV5-6 and TRBJ2-7; 7 bases agree with TRBD2. CDR1 and CDR2 (germline): SGHDT, YYEEEE. CDR3 length: 15 residues. V shed 6 bases and J 2 bases; nucleotides not matched to a gene: 11. CDR3: CASNYMREGPYEQYF. The CDR3 bases are TGTGCCAGCAACTATATGAGGGAGGGCCCCTACGAGCAGTACTTC.

This rearrangement joins TRBV7-9 to TRBJ2-7, with 7 bases that match TRBD2. Germline V lookup: CDR1 SEHNR, CDR2 FQNEAQ (reference sequence). V gave up 5 bases and J gave up 4 bases; unmatched junction bases: 11. CDR3 size: 15 residues. CDR3 region: CASSQIPSGTYEQYF. The CDR3, as DNA: TGTGCCAGCAGCCAGATCCCTAGCGGAACATACGAGCAGTACTTC.

This sequence joins TRBV9 and TRBJ1-1, with D unresolved. V was cut by 4 bases and J by 8 bases, with 12 bases left in between. Per the germline V gene, CDR1 is SGDLS and CDR2 is YYNGEE. The CDR3 is 12 amino acids. CDR3 nucleotide sequence: TGTGCCAGCAGCCGACCGGGCCCCGAAGCTTTCTTT. It codes for CASSRPGPEAFF.

This clone was seen once. The CDR3 region is CASSPWTAAMNTEAFF. In DNA, the CDR3 is TGTGCCAGCAGCCCGTGGACGGCAGCCATGAACACTGAAGCTTTCTTT. The V gene is TRBV27, the J gene TRBJ1-1; no clear D gene. CDR3 length equals 16 residues. Germline CDR1 and CDR2: MNHEY and SMNVEV (reference sequence). V was clipped by 6 bases and J by 0 bases, with 17 bases between them.

The rearrangement joins TRBV29-1 to TRBJ1-2; D not certain. V was trimmed by 0 bases and J by 1 base, leaving 9 bases between them. The CDR3 consists of 14 residues. Germline assignment: CDR1 SQVTM and CDR2 ANQGSEA. CDR3 in amino acids: CSVEDLRDNYGYTF. In nucleotides, the CDR3 is TGCAGCGTTGAAGATCTACGGGATAACTATGGCTACACCTTC.